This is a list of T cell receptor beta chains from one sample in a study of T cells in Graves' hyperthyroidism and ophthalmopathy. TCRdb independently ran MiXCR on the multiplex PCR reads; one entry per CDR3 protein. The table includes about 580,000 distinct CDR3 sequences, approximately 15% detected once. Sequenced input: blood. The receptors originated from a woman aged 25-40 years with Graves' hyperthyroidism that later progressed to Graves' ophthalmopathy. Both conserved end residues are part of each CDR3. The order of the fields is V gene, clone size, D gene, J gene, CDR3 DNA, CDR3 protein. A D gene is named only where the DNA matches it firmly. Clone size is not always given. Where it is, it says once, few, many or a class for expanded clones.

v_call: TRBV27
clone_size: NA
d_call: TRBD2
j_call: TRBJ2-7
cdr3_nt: TGTGCCAGCAGTGGGGGGACTAGCGGGAGATACGAGCAGTACTTC
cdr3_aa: CASSGGTSGRYEQYF

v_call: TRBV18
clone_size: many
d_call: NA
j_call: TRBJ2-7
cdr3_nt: TGTGCCAGCTCACCCCAAAACTGGGAGCAGAGTGAGCAGTACTTC
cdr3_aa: CASSPQNWEQSEQYF

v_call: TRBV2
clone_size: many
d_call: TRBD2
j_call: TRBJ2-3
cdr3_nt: TGTGCCAGCAGTGGGGTACTAGCGGTCACAGATACGCAGTATTTT
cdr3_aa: CASSGVLAVTDTQYF

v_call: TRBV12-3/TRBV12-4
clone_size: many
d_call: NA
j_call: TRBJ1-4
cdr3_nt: TGTGCCAGCAGTTCCAGGATTGAAAAACTGTTTTTT
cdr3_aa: CASSSRIEKLFF

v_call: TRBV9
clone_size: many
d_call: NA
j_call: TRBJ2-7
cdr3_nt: TGTGCCAGCAGCGTAGGTCGGACAGAAACCTACGAGCAGTACTTC
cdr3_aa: CASSVGRTETYEQYF

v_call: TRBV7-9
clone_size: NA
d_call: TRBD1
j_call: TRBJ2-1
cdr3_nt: TGTGCCAGCAGCCCAATCCCGGGACAGGGGGTGAACAATGAGCAGTTCTTC
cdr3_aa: CASSPIPGQGVNNEQFF

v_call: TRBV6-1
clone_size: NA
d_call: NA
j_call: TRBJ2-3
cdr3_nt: TGTGCCAGCAGTGAATGGTTAGATACGCAGTATTTT
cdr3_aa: CASSEWLDTQYF

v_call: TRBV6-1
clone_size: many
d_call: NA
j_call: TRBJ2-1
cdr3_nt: TGTGCCAGCAGTGAAGCGGGAGCGGTCAATGAGCAGTTCTTC
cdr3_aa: CASSEAGAVNEQFF

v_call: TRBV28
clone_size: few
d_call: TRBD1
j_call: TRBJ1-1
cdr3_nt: TGTGCCAGCAGTCCCCCAGACAGGGGAGTAGGTGAAGCTTTCTTT
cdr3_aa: CASSPPDRGVGEAFF

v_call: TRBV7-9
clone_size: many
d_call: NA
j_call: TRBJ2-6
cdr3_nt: TGTGCCAGCAGCTTCTTACCAGGGTCCGGGGCCAACGTCCTGACTTTC
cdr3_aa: CASSFLPGSGANVLTF

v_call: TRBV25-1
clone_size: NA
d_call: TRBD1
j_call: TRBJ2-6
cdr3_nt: TGTGCCAGCAGTGAAGGGACAGTCTCTGGGGCCAACGTCCTGACTTTC
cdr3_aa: CASSEGTVSGANVLTF

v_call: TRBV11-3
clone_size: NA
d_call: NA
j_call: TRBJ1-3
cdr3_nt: TGTGCCAGCAGCTGGACGACGGGTAAACCTGGAAACACCATATATTTT
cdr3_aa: CASSWTTGKPGNTIYF

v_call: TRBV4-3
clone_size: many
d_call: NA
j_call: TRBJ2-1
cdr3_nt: TGCGCCAGCAGCCAAGAGGTAGGGCGGTACAATGAGCAGTTCTTC
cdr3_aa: CASSQEVGRYNEQFF

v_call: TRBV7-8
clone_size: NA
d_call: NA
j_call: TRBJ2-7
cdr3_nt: TGTGCCAGCAGCTTAGAAACTAGTAACTACGAGCAGTACTTC
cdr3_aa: CASSLETSNYEQYF

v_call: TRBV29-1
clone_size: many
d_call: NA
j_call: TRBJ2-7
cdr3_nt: TGCAGCGTTTGGGTACGGGGGACCTACGAGCAGTACTTC
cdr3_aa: CSVWVRGTYEQYF

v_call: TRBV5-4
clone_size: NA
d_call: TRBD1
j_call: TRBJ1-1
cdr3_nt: TGTGCCAGCAGCTTCGGCCGACAGGGGACGGGCACTGAAGCTTTCTTT
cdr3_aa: CASSFGRQGTGTEAFF

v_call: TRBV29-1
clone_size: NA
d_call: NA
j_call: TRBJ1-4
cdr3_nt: TGCAGCGCCCATTCGGGGGGTGAAAAACTGTTTTTT
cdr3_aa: CSAHSGGEKLFF

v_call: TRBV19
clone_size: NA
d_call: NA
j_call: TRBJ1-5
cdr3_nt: TGTGCCAGTAGAGGACTGTATAGCAATCAGCCCCAGCATTTT
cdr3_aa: CASRGLYSNQPQHF

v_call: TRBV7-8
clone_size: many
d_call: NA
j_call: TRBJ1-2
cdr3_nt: TGTGCCAGCAGCTTAGACCCCGTGGGTCAGGCTACGGGCTACACCTTC
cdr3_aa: CASSLDPVGQATGYTF

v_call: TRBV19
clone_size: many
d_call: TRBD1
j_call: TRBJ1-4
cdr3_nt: TGTGCCAGTAGGCCTAGGGGACAGGGAGGTTTAGATGAAAAACTGTTTTTT
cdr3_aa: CASRPRGQGGLDEKLFF

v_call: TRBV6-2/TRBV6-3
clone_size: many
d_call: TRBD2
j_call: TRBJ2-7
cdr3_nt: TGTGCCAGCAGCCATCCGGGACTAGCGAGCTCCTACGAGCAGTACTTC
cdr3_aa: CASSHPGLASSYEQYF

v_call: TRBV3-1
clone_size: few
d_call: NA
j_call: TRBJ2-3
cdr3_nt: TGTGCCAGCAGCCGCACGACTTTGGGAGATACGCAGTATTTT
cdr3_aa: CASSRTTLGDTQYF